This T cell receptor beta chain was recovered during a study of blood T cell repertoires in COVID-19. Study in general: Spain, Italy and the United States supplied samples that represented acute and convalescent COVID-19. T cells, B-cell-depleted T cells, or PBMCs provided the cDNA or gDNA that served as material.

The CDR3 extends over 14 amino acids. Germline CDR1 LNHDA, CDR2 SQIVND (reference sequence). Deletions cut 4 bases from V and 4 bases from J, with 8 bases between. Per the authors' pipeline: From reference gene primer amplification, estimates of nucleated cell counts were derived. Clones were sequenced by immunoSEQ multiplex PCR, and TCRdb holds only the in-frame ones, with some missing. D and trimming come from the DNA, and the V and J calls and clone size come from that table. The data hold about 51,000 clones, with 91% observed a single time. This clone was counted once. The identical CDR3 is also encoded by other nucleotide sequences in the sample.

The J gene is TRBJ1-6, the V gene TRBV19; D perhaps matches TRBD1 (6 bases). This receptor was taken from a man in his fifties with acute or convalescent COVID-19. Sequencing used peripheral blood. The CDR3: CASSTTGYNSPLHF. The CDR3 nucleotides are TGTGCCAGTAGTACCACAGGGTATAATTCACCCCTCCACTTT.